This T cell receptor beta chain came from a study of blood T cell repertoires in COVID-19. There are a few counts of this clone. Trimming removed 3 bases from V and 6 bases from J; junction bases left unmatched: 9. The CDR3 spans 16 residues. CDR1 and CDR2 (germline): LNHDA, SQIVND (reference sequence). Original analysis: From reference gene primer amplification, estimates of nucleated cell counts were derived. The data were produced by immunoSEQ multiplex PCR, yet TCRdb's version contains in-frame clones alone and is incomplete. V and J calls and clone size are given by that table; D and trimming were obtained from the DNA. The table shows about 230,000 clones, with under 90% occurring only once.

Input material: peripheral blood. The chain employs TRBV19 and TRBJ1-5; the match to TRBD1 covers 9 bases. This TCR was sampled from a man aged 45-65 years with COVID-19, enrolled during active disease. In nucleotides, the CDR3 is TGTGCCAGTAGTATTGTTCTCGACAGGGGGGGTCAGCCCCAGCATTTT. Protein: CASSIVLDRGGQPQHF.